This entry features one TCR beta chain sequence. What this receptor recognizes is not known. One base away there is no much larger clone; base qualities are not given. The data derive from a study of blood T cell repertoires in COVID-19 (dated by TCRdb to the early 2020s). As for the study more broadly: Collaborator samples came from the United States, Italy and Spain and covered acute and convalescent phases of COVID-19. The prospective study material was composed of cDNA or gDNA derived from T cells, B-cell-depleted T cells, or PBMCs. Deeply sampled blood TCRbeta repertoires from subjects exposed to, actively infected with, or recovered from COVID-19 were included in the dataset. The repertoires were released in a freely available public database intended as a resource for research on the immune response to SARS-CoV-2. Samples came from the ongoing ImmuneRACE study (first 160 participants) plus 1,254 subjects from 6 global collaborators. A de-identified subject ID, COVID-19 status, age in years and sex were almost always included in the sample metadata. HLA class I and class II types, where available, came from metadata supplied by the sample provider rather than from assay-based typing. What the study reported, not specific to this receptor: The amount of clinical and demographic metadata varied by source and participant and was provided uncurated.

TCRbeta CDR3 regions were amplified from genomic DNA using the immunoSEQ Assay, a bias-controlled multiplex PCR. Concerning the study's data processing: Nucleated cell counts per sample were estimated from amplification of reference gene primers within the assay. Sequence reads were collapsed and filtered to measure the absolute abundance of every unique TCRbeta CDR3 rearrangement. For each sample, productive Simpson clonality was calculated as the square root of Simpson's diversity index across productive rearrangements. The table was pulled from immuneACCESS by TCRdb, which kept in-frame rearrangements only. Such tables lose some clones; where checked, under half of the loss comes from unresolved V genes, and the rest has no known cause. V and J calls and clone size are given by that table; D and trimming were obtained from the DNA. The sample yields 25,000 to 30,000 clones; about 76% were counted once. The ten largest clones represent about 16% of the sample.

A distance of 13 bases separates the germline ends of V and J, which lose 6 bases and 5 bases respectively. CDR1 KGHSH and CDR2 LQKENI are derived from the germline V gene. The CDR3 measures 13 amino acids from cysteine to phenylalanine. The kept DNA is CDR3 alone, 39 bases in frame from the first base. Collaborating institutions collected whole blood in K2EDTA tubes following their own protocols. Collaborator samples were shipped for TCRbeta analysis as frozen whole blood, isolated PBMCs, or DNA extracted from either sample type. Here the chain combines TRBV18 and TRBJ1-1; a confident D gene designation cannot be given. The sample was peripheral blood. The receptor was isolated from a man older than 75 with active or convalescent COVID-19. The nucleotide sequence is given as TGTGCCAGCTCCCGGGAGCGGGCAACTGAAGCTTTCTTT. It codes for CASSRERATEAFF.